The following is a TCR beta chain sequence with its context. Its antigen is as yet unknown. The source of the sample is a study of shared clonotypes between healthy human individuals. Produced via immunoSEQ multiplex PCR; TCRdb's table is partial and in-frame only. The sample carries more than 900,000 clones, approximately 78% recorded once. Overall study findings and caveats: Large depth notwithstanding, sorted-subset sequencing proved incomplete by rarefaction.

Germline V CDR1 and CDR2: MGHRA, YSYEKL. This CDR3 is 16 amino acids long. With V trimmed by 4 bases and J by 3 bases, 8 bases remained unmatched. The genes are TRBV4-1 and TRBJ2-7; 11 bases line up with TRBD2. Sequenced input: memory CD4+ T cells from PBMCs. The subset: CD45RA-negative fraction. The receptor's source is a man aged 18 to 29 in good health. Some clones in this sample may be carry-over from other donors' samples. This chain's CDR3 is CASSLKALAGDYEQYF. In nucleotides, the CDR3 is TGCGCCAGCAGCCTCAAGGCACTAGCGGGGGACTACGAGCAGTACTTC.